This TCR beta chain was recovered during a study of T cells in Graves' hyperthyroidism and ophthalmopathy. A Clinical Activity Score of at least 3, a NOSPECS grade of at least 4 and a duration under 3 months were recorded in the ophthalmopathy patients. Trimming took 2 bases from V and 9 from J; bases not matched to a gene: 8. Germline V lookup: CDR1 MDHEN, CDR2 SYDVKM. The length of the CDR3 is 15 residues. Using RNA transcripts as the source, TCR beta CDR3 regions were amplified. Researchers ran a first-round RT-PCR on the TCR CDR3 using the HTBI primer set. MiXCR was run by TCRdb on the multiplex PCR reads, yielding one entry per CDR3 protein. Of 530,000 or so distinct CDR3 sequences in the sample, around a quarter are singletons; the top ten hold roughly 10%. This clonotype was recorded many times.

The receptor comes from a woman aged 25 to 39 with Graves' ophthalmopathy. The sequencing sample was made of blood. This chain connects TRBV28 to TRBJ1-2, with 11 bases lining up with TRBD1. DNA of the CDR3: TGTGCCAGCAGTTTACCCCGGACAGGGGGCAATAGCTACACCTTC. Protein: CASSLPRTGGNSYTF.